The present T cell receptor beta chain was sequenced within a study of T cells in Graves' hyperthyroidism and ophthalmopathy. Study-level findings and limits: Through a model of 13 V-J features, ophthalmopathy was separated from stable hyperthyroidism.

Authors of the study amplified TCR beta CDR3 regions from RNA transcripts. In the first-round RT-PCR of the TCR CDR3, the HTBI primer set was used. TCRdb recomputed calls from the multiplex PCR reads with MiXCR, one row per CDR3 protein. The table lists tens of thousands of distinct CDR3 sequences, approximately 50% of them singletons, with under 35% in the top ten. Worth noting for this clonotype: The antigen remains undetermined.

Clinical symptoms, serum thyroxine, TRAb, thyroid ultrasound and orbital computed tomography established diagnosis. The germline V and J ends were trimmed by 0 bases and 10 bases, with 14 bases remaining between them. There are 15 residues in the CDR3. Germline lookup yields CDR1 SGDLS and CDR2 YYNGEE. Sequences were obtained from peripheral blood or thyroid tissue (not recorded which). This sequence originates from a man between 18 and 29 years old with Graves' hyperthyroidism. The chain has TRBV9 and TRBJ1-6; weak D call: TRBD1 (6 bases). CDR3 protein: CASSVGGGITSPLHF. The CDR3 DNA sequence: TGTGCCAGCAGCGTAGGCGGGGGCATTACCTCACCCCTCCACTTT.